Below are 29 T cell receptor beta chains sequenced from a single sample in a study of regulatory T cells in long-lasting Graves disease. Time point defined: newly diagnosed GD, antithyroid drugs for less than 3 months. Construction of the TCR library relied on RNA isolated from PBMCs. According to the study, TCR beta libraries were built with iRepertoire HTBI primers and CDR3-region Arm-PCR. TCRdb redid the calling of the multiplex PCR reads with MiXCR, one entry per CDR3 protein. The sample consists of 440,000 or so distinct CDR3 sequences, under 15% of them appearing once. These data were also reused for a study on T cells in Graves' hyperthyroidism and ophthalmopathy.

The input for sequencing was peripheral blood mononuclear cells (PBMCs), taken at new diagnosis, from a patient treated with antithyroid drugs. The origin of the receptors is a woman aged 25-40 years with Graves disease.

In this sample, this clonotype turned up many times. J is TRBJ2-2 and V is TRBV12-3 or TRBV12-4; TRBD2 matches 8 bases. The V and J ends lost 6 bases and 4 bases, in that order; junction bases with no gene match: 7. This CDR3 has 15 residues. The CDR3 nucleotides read TGTGCCAGCAGCCCGACTAGCGCGGTCACCGGGGAGCTGTTTTTT. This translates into CASSPTSAVTGELFF.

The CDR3 coding sequence is TGTGCCAGCAGCTTTTACGTGAACACTGAAGCTTTCTTT. It is translated as CASSFYVNTEAFF. This chain joins TRBV11-2 and TRBJ1-1; D unresolved. This CDR3 has 13 residues. Germline V gene data show CDR1 as SGHAT and CDR2 as FQNNGV. V was cut by 3 bases and J by 0 bases, with 5 bases left in between.

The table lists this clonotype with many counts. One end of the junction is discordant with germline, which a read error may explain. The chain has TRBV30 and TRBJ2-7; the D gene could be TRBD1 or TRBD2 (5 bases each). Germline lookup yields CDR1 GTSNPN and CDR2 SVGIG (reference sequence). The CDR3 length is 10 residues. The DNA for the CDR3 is TGTGCCTCTCTCACCGGGACGGCTACCTTC. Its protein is CASLTGTATF.

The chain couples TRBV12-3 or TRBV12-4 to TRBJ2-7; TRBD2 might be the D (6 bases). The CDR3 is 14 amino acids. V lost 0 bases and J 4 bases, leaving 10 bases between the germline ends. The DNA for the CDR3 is TGTGCCAGCAGTTTAGCGGAGGGTTCGTACGAGCAGTACTTC. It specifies CASSLAEGSYEQYF.

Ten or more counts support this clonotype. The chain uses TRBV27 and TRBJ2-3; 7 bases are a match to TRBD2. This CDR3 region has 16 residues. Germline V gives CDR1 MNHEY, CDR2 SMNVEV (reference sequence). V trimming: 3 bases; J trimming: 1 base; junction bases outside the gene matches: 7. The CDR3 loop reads CASSFAGVFGTDTQYF. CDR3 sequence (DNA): TGTGCCAGCAGTTTTGCGGGAGTTTTTGGCACAGATACGCAGTATTTT.

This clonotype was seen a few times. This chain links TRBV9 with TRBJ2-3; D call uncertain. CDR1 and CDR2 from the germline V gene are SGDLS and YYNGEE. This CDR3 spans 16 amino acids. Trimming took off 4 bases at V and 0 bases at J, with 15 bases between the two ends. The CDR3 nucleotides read TGTGCCAGCAGCCCCCAGCACGCACCTAGCACAGATACGCAGTATTTT. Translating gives CASSPQHAPSTDTQYF. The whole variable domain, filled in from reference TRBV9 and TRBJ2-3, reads DSGVTQTPKHLITATGQRVTLRCSPRSGDLSVYWYQQSLDQGLQFLIQYYNGEERAKGNILERFSAQQFPDLHSELNLSSLELGDSALYFCASSPQHAPSTDTQYFGPGTRLTVL.

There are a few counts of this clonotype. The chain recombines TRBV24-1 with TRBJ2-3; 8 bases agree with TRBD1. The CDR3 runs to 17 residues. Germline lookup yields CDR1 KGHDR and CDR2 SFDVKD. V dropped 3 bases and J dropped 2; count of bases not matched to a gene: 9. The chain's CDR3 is CATSDIDRGGNTDTQYF. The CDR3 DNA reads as TGTGCCACCAGTGATATAGACAGGGGAGGTAACACAGATACGCAGTATTTT.

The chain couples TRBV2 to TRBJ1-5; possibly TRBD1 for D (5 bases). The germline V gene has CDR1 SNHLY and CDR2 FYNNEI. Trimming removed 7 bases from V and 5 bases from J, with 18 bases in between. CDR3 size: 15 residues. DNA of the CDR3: TGTGCCAGCACAACAGGACGGGGGTCGGATCAGCCCCAGCATTTT. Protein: CASTTGRGSDQPQHF. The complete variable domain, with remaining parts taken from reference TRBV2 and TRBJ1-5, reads EPEVTQTPSHQVTQMGQEVILRCVPISNHLYFYWYRQILGQKVEFLVSFYNNEISEKSEIFDDQFSVERPDGSNFTLKIRSTKLEDSAMYFCASTTGRGSDQPQHFGDGTRLSIL.

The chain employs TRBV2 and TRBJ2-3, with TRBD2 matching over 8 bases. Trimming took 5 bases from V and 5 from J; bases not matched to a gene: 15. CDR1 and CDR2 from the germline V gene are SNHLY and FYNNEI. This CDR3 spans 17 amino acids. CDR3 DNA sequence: TGTGCCAGCAGTAGGTTTTCGAGCGGGAGTATAATAGATACGCAGTATTTT. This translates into CASSRFSSGSIIDTQYF.

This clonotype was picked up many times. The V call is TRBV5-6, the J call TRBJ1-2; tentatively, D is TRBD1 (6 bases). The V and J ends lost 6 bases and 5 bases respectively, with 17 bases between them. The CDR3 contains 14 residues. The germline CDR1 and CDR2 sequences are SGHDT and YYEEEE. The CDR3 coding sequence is TGTGCCAGCACCAGGAGGACAGCGGGATATGGCTACACCTTC. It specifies CASTRRTAGYGYTF.

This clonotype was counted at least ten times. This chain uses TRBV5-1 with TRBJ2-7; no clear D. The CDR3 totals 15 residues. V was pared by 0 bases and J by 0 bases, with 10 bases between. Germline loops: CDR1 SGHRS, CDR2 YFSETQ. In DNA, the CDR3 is TGCGCCAGCAGCTTGGCCTTGGGATTCTCCTACGAGCAGTACTTC. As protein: CASSLALGFSYEQYF.

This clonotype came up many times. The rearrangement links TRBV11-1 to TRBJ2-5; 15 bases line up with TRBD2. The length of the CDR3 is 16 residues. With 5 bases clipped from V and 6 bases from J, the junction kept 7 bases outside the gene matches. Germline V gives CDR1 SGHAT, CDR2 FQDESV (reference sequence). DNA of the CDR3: TGTGCCAGCAGCGGACGGACTAGCGGGAGGGAACAGACCCAGTACTTC. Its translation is CASSGRTSGREQTQYF.

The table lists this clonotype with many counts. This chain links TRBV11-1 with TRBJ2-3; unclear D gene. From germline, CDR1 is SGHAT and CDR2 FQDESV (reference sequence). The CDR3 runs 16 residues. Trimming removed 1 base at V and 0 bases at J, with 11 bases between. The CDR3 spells CASSLGWVTSTDTQYF. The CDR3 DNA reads TGTGCCAGCAGCTTAGGATGGGTTACTAGCACAGATACGCAGTATTTT. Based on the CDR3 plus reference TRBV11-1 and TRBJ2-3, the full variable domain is EAEVAQSPRYKITEKSQAVAFWCDPISGHATLYWYRQILGQGPELLVQFQDESVVDDSQLPKDRFSAERLKGVDSTLKIQPAELGDSAMYLCASSLGWVTSTDTQYFGPGTRLTVL.

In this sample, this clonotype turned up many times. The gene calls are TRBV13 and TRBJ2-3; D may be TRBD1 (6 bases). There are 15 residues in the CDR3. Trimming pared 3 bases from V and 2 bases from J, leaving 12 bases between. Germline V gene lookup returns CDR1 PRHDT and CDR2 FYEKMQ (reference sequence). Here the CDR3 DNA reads TGTGCCAGCAGCTTTGAACAGGGCGACACAGATACGCAGTATTTT. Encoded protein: CASSFEQGDTDTQYF.

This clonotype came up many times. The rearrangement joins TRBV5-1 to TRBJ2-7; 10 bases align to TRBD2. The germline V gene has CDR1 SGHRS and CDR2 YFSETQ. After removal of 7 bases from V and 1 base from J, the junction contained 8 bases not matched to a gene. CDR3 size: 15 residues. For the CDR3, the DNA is TGCGCCAGCCCGCCCCTAGCGGGAGAGTCCTACGAGCAGTACTTC. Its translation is CASPPLAGESYEQYF.

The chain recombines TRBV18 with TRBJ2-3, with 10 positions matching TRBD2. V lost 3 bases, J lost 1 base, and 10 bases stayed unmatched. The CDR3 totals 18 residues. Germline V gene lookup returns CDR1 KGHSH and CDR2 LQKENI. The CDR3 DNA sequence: TGTGCCAGCTCACCGCGGCTAGCGGGAGACGGGGGCACAGATACGCAGTATTTT. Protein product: CASSPRLAGDGGTDTQYF.

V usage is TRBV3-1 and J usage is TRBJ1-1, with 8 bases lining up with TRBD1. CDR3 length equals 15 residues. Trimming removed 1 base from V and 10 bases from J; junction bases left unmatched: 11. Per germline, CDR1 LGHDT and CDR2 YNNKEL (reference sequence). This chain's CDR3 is CASSQGPGQGVTAFF. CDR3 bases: TGTGCCAGCAGCCAAGGTCCCGGACAGGGTGTTACAGCTTTCTTT.

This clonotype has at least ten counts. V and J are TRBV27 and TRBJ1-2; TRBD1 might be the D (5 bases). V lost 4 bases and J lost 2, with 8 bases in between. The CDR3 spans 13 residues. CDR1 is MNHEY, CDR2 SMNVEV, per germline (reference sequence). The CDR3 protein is CASSSRQNYGYTF. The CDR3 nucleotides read TGTGCCAGCAGTTCTCGACAGAACTATGGCTACACCTTC.

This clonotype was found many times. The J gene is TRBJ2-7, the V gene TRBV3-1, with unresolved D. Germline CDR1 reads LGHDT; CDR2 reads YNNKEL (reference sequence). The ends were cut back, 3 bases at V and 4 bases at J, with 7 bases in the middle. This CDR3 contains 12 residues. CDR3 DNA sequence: TGTGCCAGCAGCCACCAGGAGTACGAGCAGTACTTC. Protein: CASSHQEYEQYF.

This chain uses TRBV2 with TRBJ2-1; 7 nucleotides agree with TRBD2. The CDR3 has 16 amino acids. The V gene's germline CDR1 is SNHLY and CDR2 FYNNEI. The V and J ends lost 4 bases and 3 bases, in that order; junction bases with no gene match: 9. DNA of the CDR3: TGTGCCAGCAGTGGGGATACTAGCGCAGACTACAATGAGCAGTTCTTC. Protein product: CASSGDTSADYNEQFF.

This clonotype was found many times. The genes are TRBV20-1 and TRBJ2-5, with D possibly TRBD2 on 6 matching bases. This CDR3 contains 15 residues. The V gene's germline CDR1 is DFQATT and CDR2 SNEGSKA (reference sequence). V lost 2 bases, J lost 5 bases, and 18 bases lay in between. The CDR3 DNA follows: TGCAGTGCTAGAATTGAGGAGGGCCCGCGGGAGACCCAGTACTTC. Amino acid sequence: CSARIEEGPRETQYF.

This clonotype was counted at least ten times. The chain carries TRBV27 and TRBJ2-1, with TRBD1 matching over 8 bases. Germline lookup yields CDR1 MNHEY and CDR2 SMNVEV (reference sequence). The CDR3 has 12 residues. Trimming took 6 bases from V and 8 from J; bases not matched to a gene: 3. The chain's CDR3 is CASSNRGDEQFF. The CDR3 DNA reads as TGTGCCAGCAGCAACAGGGGGGATGAGCAGTTCTTC.

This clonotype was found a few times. The CDR3 loop reads CAIRPGEQGTEAFF. Here the CDR3 DNA reads TGTGCCATCAGGCCAGGGGAGCAGGGCACTGAAGCTTTCTTT. The V and J genes are TRBV10-3 and TRBJ1-1; the D gene is possibly TRBD1 (6 bases). V lost 6 bases and J lost 4, with 15 bases in between. The CDR3 length is 14 residues. The germline gives CDR1 ENHRY, CDR2 SYGVKD.

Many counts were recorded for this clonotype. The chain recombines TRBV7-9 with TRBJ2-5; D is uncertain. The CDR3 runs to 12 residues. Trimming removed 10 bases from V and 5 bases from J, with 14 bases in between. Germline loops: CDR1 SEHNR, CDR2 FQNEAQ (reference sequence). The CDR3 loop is CATSGFEETQYF. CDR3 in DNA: TGTGCCACGTCAGGTTTTGAGGAGACCCAGTACTTC. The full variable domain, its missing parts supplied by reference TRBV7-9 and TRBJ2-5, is DTGVSQNPRHKITKRGQNVTFRCDPISEHNRLYWYRQTLGQGPEFLTYFQNEAQLEKSRLLSDRFSAERPKGSFSTLEIQRTEQGDSAMYLCATSGFEETQYFGPGTRLLVL.

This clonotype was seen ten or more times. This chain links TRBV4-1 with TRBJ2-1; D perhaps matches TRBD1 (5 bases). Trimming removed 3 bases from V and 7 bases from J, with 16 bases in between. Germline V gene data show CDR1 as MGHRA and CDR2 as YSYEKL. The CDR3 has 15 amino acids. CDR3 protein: CASSHRYRRANEQFF. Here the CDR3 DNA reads TGCGCCAGCAGCCACCGGTACAGGAGAGCTAATGAGCAGTTCTTC.

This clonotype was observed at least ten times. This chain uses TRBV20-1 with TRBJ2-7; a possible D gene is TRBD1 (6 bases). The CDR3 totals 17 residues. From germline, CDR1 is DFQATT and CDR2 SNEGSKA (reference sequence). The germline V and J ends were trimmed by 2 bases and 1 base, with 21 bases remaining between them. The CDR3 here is CSARCTGIHRLSYEQYF. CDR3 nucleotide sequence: TGCAGTGCTAGATGTACAGGGATCCACCGCCTATCCTACGAGCAGTACTTC.

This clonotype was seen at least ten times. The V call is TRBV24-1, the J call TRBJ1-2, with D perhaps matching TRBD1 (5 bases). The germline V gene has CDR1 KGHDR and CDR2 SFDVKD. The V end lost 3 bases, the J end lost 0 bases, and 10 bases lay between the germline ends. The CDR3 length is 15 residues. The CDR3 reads CATSDGRGTNYGYTF. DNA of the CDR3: TGTGCCACCAGTGATGGGAGGGGCACTAACTATGGCTACACCTTC.

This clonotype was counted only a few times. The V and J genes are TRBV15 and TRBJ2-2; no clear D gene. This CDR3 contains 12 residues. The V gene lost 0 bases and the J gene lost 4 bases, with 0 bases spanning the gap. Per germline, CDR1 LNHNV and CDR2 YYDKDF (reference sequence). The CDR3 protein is CATSRDTGELFF. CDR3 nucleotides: TGTGCCACCAGCAGAGACACCGGGGAGCTGTTTTTT.

CDR3 nucleotide sequence: TGCAGTGCTAGATGGGAGACTAGCGGGCGTGAGCAGTTCTTC. It codes for CSARWETSGREQFF. The V call is TRBV20-1, the J call TRBJ2-1; 10 bases agree with TRBD2. With 2 bases clipped from V and 9 bases from J, the junction kept 7 bases outside the gene matches. CDR1 DFQATT and CDR2 SNEGSKA come from the germline V gene (reference sequence). The CDR3 has 14 amino acids.